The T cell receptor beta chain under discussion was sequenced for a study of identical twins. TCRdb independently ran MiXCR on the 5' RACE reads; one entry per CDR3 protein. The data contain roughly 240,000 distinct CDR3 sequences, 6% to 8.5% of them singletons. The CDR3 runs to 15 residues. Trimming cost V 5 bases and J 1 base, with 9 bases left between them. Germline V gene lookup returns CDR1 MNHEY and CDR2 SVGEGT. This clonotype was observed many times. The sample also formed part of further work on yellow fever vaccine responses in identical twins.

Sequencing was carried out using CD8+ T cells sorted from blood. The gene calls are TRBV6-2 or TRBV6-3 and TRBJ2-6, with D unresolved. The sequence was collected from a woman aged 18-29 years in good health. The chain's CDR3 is CASSPHGSGANVLTF. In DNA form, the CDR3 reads TGTGCCAGCAGTCCACATGGTTCTGGGGCCAACGTCCTGACTTTC.